The 12 T cell receptor beta chains given below trace back to one sample, sequenced in a study of T cell responses to AZD1222 COVID-19 vaccine. Libraries were prepared by immunoSEQ multiplex PCR; TCRdb keeps only in-frame clonotypes and omits some of them. The repertoire holds 130,000 or so clones, with 90% as singletons. Sequencing used peripheral blood, obtained on day 0 of AZD1222 vaccination. These receptors all come from an adult in good health.

This sequence joins TRBV2 and TRBJ2-3, with TRBD1 identical over 8 bases. The CDR3 runs 16 residues. Trimming cost V 3 bases and J 3 bases; bases outside gene matches: 8. Germline CDR1 is SNHLY and CDR2 is FYNNEI. CDR3 residues: CASSEGRGRGTDTQYF. The CDR3 nucleotides are TGTGCCAGCAGTGAGGGCAGGGGGCGCGGGACAGATACGCAGTATTTT. Based on the CDR3 plus reference TRBV2 and TRBJ2-3, the full variable domain is EPEVTQTPSHQVTQMGQEVILRCVPISNHLYFYWYRQILGQKVEFLVSFYNNEISEKSEIFDDQFSVERPDGSNFTLKIRSTKLEDSAMYFCASSEGRGRGTDTQYFGPGTRLTVL.

V usage is TRBV5-1 and J usage is TRBJ2-7; the match to TRBD2 covers 9 bases. The CDR3 loop spans 15 amino acids. CDR1 is SGHRS and CDR2 is YFSETQ in the germline V gene. The ends lost 0 bases at V and 5 bases at J; junction bases unmatched: 6. DNA of the CDR3: TGCGCCAGCAGCTTGGGCGGGGGGGCCCAGGACGAGCAGTACTTC. As protein: CASSLGGGAQDEQYF. The full variable domain, in which reference TRBV5-1 and TRBJ2-7 provide the parts outside the CDR3, is KAGVTQTPRYLIKTRGQQVTLSCSPISGHRSVSWYQQTPGQGLQFLFEYFSETQRNKGNFPGRFSGRQFSNSRSEMNVSTLELGDSALYLCASSLGGGAQDEQYFGPGTRLTVT.

The chain has TRBV2 and TRBJ2-7; D is undetermined. The ends were cut back, 8 bases at V and 7 bases at J, with 12 bases in the middle. The CDR3 runs to 11 residues. The germline gives CDR1 SNHLY, CDR2 FYNNEI. CDR3 DNA sequence: TGTGCCAGCGAGTGGCCAGCTGAGCAGTACTTC. This encodes CASEWPAEQYF.

The chain has TRBV19 and TRBJ2-7; the D gene could be TRBD1 or TRBD2 (5 bases each). Germline loops: CDR1 LNHDA, CDR2 SQIVND (reference sequence). CDR3 length equals 12 residues. V was pared by 5 bases and J by 9 bases, with 14 bases between. The CDR3, as DNA: TGTGCCAGTAGTTCCGGGACCGACGCGCAGTACTTC. Translating it yields CASSSGTDAQYF.

V is TRBV19 and J is TRBJ1-6; D is undetermined. The V end was cut by 3 bases, the J end by 3 bases, with 12 bases between. Per the germline V gene, CDR1 is LNHDA and CDR2 is SQIVND (reference sequence). This CDR3 has 16 residues. This chain's CDR3 is CASSITPSLYNSPLHF. The CDR3 DNA reads as TGTGCCAGTAGTATTACCCCCAGCCTCTATAATTCACCCCTCCACTTT.

This clone was found once. V and J are TRBV6-1 and TRBJ1-5, with a weak D call TRBD1 (5 bases). Germline assignment: CDR1 MNHNS and CDR2 SASEGT. V was cut by 0 bases and J by 9 bases, with 15 bases left in between. The CDR3 spans 15 residues. For the CDR3, the DNA is TGTGCCAGCAGTGAAGCGAGGGTCTCTGGGGGGCCCCAGCATTTT. This sequence encodes CASSEARVSGGPQHF.

The rearrangement links TRBV7-8 to TRBJ1-5; 7 bases fit TRBD1. Germline V lookup: CDR1 SGHVS, CDR2 FQNEAQ. The CDR3 spans 19 residues. With 3 bases clipped from V and 0 bases from J, the junction kept 14 bases outside the gene matches. Written as DNA, the CDR3 is TGTGCCAGCAGCTTCCTACTGCTGGGGACAGAAAATAGCAATCAGCCCCAGCATTTT. Translation gives CASSFLLLGTENSNQPQHF.

This clone was seen only once. The chain has TRBV19 and TRBJ1-5; D gene ambiguous. The CDR3 extends over 14 amino acids. Germline-derived CDR1 and CDR2 are LNHDA and SQIVND (reference sequence). The V end lost 1 base, the J end lost 0 bases, and 4 bases lay between the germline ends. The CDR3 sequence: CASSIVASNQPQHF. The CDR3 nucleotides read TGTGCCAGTAGTATAGTTGCTAGCAATCAGCCCCAGCATTTT.

The rearrangement links TRBV29-1 to TRBJ2-3; D gene ambiguous. Per germline, CDR1 SQVTM and CDR2 ANQGSEA. The CDR3 sequence is 10 residues long. Between the trimmed V and J ends, which lost 5 bases and 3 bases, there was a span of 3 bases. For the CDR3, the DNA is TGCAGCGTTTCGACAGATACGCAGTATTTT. This codes for CSVSTDTQYF.

This sequence joins TRBV3-1 (or the pseudogene TRBV3-2) and TRBJ1-1, with D hard to call. Trimming shortened V by 6 bases and J by 5 bases, and 19 bases separated the two germline ends. The CDR3 consists of 15 residues. CDR1 and CDR2 (germline): LGHDT, YNNKEL (reference sequence). Written as DNA, the CDR3 is TGTGCCAGCAGGGGTACACCGTTCCGTGGTACTGAAGCTTTCTTT. Protein product: CASRGTPFRGTEAFF.

This sequence joins TRBV15 and TRBJ1-1; TRBD1 agrees at 9 bases. The junction had 4 bases not matched to a gene; V was cut back by 6 bases and J by 5 bases. This CDR3 spans 13 amino acids. Germline CDR1 reads LNHNV; CDR2 reads YYDKDF (reference sequence). The CDR3 DNA sequence: TGTGCCACCAGAGGACAGGGGAAGACTGAAGCTTTCTTT. Amino acids: CATRGQGKTEAFF.

V usage is TRBV28 and J usage is TRBJ2-2; D might be TRBD1 (6 bases). Trimming removed 3 bases from V and 0 bases from J, with 8 bases in between. The germline V gene has CDR1 MDHEN and CDR2 SYDVKM. This CDR3 region has 15 residues. The chain's CDR3 is CASSLGTTNTGELFF. In DNA, the CDR3 is TGTGCCAGCAGTTTGGGGACAACGAACACCGGGGAGCTGTTTTTT.